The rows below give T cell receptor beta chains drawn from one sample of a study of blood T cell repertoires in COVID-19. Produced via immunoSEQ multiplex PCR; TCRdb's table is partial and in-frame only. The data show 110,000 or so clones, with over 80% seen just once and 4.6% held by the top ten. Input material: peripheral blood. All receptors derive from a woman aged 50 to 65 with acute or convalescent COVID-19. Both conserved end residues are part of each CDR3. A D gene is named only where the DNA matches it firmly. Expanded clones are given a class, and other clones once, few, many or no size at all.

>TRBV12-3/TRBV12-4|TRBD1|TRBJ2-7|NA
TGTGCCAGCAGTTTCTCAGGGGGCAACGAGCAGTACTTC
CASSFSGGNEQYF
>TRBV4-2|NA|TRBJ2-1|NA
TGTGCCAGCAGCCAAGCTGAGGGTTTTGAGCAGTTCTTC
CASSQAEGFEQFF
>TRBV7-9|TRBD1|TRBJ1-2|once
TGTGCCAGCAGCTATAGGACAGGGTTGGGCTACACCTTC
CASSYRTGLGYTF
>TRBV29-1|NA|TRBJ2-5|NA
TGCAGCGCTCTGAGGGGGGGGCCAAAAGAGACCCAGTACTTC
CSALRGGPKETQYF
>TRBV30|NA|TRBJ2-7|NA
TGTGCCTGGAGTGCGGGGGACTACGAGCAGTACTTC
CAWSAGDYEQYF
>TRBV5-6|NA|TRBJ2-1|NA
TGTGCCAGCAGCTTGAAGGTCAGCGGTGAGCAGTTCTTC
CASSLKVSGEQFF
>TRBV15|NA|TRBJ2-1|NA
TGTGCCACCAGCAGAGAAACAGGGAAAGTTTCGGAGAATGAGCAGTTCTTC
CATSRETGKVSENEQFF
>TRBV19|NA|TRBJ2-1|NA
TGTGCCAGTAGTGAGGCGGGATCCTACAATGAGCAGTTCTTC
CASSEAGSYNEQFF
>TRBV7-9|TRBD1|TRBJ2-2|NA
TGTGCCAGCAGCCCTCATCCGGACAGGGGTGGATACACCGGGGAGCTGTTTTTT
CASSPHPDRGGYTGELFF
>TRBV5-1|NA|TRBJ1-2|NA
TGCGCCAGCATCTCTTCGCCAGGGGATTACTATGGCTACACCTTC
CASISSPGDYYGYTF
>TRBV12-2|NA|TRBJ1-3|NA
TGTGCAAGTCGCTTAGCGCTAAGCGGGGACACCATATATTTT
CASRLALSGDTIYF
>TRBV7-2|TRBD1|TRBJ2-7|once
TGTGCCAGCAGCTTACAGGGGGACTACGAGCAGTACTTC
CASSLQGDYEQYF
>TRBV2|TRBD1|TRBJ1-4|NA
TGTGCCAGCAGTGCCGACAGGGTGAATGAAAAACTGTTTTTT
CASSADRVNEKLFF
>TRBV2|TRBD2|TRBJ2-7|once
TGTGCCAGCAGGGGACTAGCGAAAGAGTCGGGCGAGCAGTACTTC
CASRGLAKESGEQYF
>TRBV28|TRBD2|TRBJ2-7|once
TGTGCCAGCAGCCCTCGACTAGCGACCCAGACCTACGAGCAGTACTTC
CASSPRLATQTYEQYF
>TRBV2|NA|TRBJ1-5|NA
TGTGCCAGCCGGGGGGGGCTTGGTCAGCCCCAGCATTTT
CASRGGLGQPQHF
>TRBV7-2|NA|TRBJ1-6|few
TGTGCCAGCAGTCGCGCGGGACCCCTCCACTTT
CASSRAGPLHF
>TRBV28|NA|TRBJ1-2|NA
TGTGCCAGCAGTTTGAAAGGGGCCTATGGCTACACCTTC
CASSLKGAYGYTF
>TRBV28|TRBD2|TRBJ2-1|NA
TGTGCCAGCAGCTACCTTTTCACTAGCGGGAGTAAGGGTTCCGGTGAGCAGTTCTTC
CASSYLFTSGSKGSGEQFF
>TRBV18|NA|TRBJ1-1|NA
TGTGCCAGCTCACCAAGGAGTACCGGGTTGAACACTGAAGCTTTCTTT
CASSPRSTGLNTEAFF
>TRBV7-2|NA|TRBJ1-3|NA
TGTGCCAGCAGCTTAAACAGGGTTCTTGGAAACACCATATATTTT
CASSLNRVLGNTIYF
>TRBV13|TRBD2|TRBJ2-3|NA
TGTGCCAGCAGCTTTGGGGCGGGAGAGGGCACAGATACGCAGTATTTT
CASSFGAGEGTDTQYF
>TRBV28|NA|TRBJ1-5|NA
TGTGCCAGCAGCCACGAGCCCAGCAATCAGCCCCAGCATTTT
CASSHEPSNQPQHF
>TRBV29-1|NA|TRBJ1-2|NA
TGCAGCGTTGAAGGAGGAGTGGGAGGGTATGGCTACACCTTC
CSVEGGVGGYGYTF
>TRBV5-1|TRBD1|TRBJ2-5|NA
TGCGCCAGCAGCTTGGTTGGGACAGGGGACCAAGAGACCCAGTACTTC
CASSLVGTGDQETQYF
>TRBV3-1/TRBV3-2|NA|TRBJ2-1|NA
TGTGCCAGCAGCCGAAGCCGTTTCCCCTACAATGAGCAGTTCTTC
CASSRSRFPYNEQFF
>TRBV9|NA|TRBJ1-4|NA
TGTGCCAGCAGCAAGACAAGTGCAACTAATGAAAAACTGTTTTTT
CASSKTSATNEKLFF
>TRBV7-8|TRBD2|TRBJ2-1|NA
TGTGCCAGCAGCTACCTACGGACTAGCGGTGGTTACAATGAGCAGTTCTTC
CASSYLRTSGGYNEQFF
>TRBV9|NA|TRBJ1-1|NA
TGTGCCAGCAGCGTCAGGGTCGTGGACACTGAAGCTTTCTTT
CASSVRVVDTEAFF
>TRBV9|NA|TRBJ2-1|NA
TGTGCCAGCAGCACCACTTACAATGAGCAGTTCTTC
CASSTTYNEQFF
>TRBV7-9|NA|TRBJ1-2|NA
TGTGCCAGCAGTTTAGGGAGGGCTGGCTACACCTTC
CASSLGRAGYTF
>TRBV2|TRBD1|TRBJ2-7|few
TGTGCCAGCAGAGTTAGACAGGGTCCCAACGAGCAGTACTTC
CASRVRQGPNEQYF
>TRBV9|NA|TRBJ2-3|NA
TGTGCCAGCAGCCTCCAGGGTTCAGATACGCAGTATTTT
CASSLQGSDTQYF
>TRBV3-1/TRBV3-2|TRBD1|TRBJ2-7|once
TGTGCCAGCAGTACCTCCGGGACAGGGGAATCCTACGAGCAGTACTTC
CASSTSGTGESYEQYF
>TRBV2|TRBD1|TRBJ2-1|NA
TGTGCCAGCATTGCCGGGACAGGGACATACAATGAGCAGTTCTTC
CASIAGTGTYNEQFF
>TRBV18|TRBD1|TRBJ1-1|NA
TGTGCCAGCTCATCGCGTGACAGGGCTAGTGAAGCTTTCTTT
CASSSRDRASEAFF